These T cell receptor beta chains were read from a single sample in a study of shared clonotypes between healthy human individuals. The table came from immunoSEQ multiplex PCR; TCRdb's copy has only in-frame clones and leaves some out. Of around 510,000 clones listed, 95% to 97% are singletons. Sequences were obtained from naive CD4+ T cells sorted from blood. The receptors come from a woman younger than 45 in good health. Both conserved end residues are part of each CDR3. Some rows mark clone size as missing; the rest say once, few, many or name a class of expanded clone.

CDR3 protein: CASSVEGGGHNEQFF
clone size: -
V gene: TRBV9

CDR3 protein: CASITSGSQNEQFF
clone size: -
V gene: TRBV2

CDR3 protein: CASSGLGSRERAFF
clone size: once
V gene: TRBV2

CDR3 protein: CASSLALAWEQYF
clone size: -
V gene: TRBV11-2

CDR3 protein: CASSQGLPLTVNTEAFF
clone size: -
V gene: TRBV4-1

CDR3 protein: CATSRDPIGGPNEQFF
clone size: -
V gene: TRBV15

CDR3 protein: CASSGLAGGNTDTQYF
clone size: -
V gene: TRBV10-1

CDR3 protein: CASSPLGWFGDSTKNIQYF
clone size: -
V gene: TRBV18

CDR3 protein: CASSPGFRVAETQYF
clone size: once
V gene: TRBV28

CDR3 protein: CASSPRGPDTEAFF
clone size: -
V gene: TRBV7-9

CDR3 protein: CASSPQAAMNTEAFF
clone size: few
V gene: TRBV4-1

CDR3 protein: CASSRTGGYEKLFF
clone size: -
V gene: TRBV6-5

CDR3 protein: CASSLAGQGGETQYF
clone size: once
V gene: TRBV5-4

CDR3 protein: CASSKRQGAFGYTF
clone size: -
V gene: TRBV27

CDR3 protein: CASSWGGDYNEQFF
clone size: -
V gene: TRBV28